The 21 T cell receptor beta chains presented below share a single source sample, sequenced in a study of blood T cells in healthy people across ages. A second roughly 6 to 11 cycle PCR used barcoded and J-beta primers. TCRdb reprocessed the 5' RACE reads with MiXCR, giving one entry per CDR3 protein. Found here are roughly 1,800,000 distinct CDR3 sequences, around half of them singletons; the top ten hold around 2.1%. Specimen: blood. Every receptor here comes from a woman aged 40 to 50 in good health.

This rearrangement joins TRBV29-1 to TRBJ2-7, with 8 bases that match TRBD1. The CDR3 length is 14 residues. Trimming at V came to 4 bases and at J to 2 bases, leaving 7 bases not matched to a gene. Per germline, CDR1 SQVTM and CDR2 ANQGSEA. CDR3 sequence: CSVVRDRGTYEQYF. The CDR3 region has the DNA TGCAGCGTTGTAAGAGACAGGGGTACCTACGAGCAGTACTTC.

The V call is TRBV7-2, the J call TRBJ2-1; 11 bases are a match to TRBD2. The DNA end is a closer match to TRBJ2-7, so the J assignment may be wrong. This CDR3 region has 18 residues. Germline CDR1 SGHTA, CDR2 FQGNSA. This CDR3 is CASSLSGRLAGNYNEQYF. CDR3 sequence (DNA): TGTGCCAGCAGCTTATCTGGTCGACTAGCGGGGAATTACAATGAGCAGTACTTC.

The chain joins TRBV27 to TRBJ1-2; perhaps TRBD1 as D (6 bases). CDR1 MNHEY and CDR2 SMNVEV come from the germline V gene (reference sequence). The CDR3 is 11 amino acids. The V end lost 6 bases, the J end lost 8 bases, and 10 bases lay between the germline ends. CDR3 DNA sequence: TGTGCCAGCAGAGACAGGCTCGGCTACACCTTC. Its translation: CASRDRLGYTF.

As concerns this clonotype: At one end the junction does not follow the germline gene, possibly because of a read error. The chain uses TRBV4-1 and TRBJ2-7; 7 nucleotides agree with TRBD1. CDR3 length: 14 amino acids. CDR1 and CDR2 (germline): MGHRA, YSYEKL. CDR3 coding DNA: TGTGCCAGCAGCCAGGGACAGCTCTCCTACGAGCAGTACTTC. It yields the protein CASSQGQLSYEQYF.

V usage is TRBV29-1 and J usage is TRBJ1-2, with D uncertain. This CDR3 contains 14 residues. The V and J ends lost 1 base and 2 bases respectively, with 11 bases between them. Per germline, CDR1 SQVTM and CDR2 ANQGSEA. The CDR3 loop reads CSVEGGSSNYGYTF. The CDR3, as DNA: TGCAGCGTTGAAGGCGGGAGCTCGAACTATGGCTACACCTTC. The full variable domain, with the rest looked up from reference TRBV29-1 and TRBJ1-2, is SAVISQKPSRDICQRGTSLTIQCQVDSQVTMMFWYRQQPGQSLTLIATANQGSEATYESGFVIDKFPISRPNLTFSTLTVSNMSPEDSSIYLCSVEGGSSNYGYTFGSGTRLTVV.

J is TRBJ1-5 and V is TRBV2, with 7 bases identical to TRBD1. Germline loops: CDR1 SNHLY, CDR2 FYNNEI. Trimming cost V 7 bases and J 8 bases; bases outside gene matches: 8. The CDR3 sequence is 13 residues long. The CDR3, as DNA: TGTGCCAGCACAGGCCAGGGGGTTAAGCCCCAGCATTTT. Its protein product is CASTGQGVKPQHF.

The chain recombines TRBV4-1 with TRBJ1-2; the D gene is possibly TRBD1 (5 bases). Per germline, CDR1 MGHRA and CDR2 YSYEKL. This CDR3 is 15 amino acids long. Trimming took 1 base from V and 8 from J, leaving 17 bases between them. The CDR3 nucleotides are TGCGCCAGCAGCCAAGTGGGGACCGGCAGAGACGGCTACACCTTC. It is translated as CASSQVGTGRDGYTF.

In its sample, this clonotype was seen a few times. V gene TRBV5-1 combines with J gene TRBJ2-3; D assignment may be TRBD1 or TRBD2 (5 bases each). The CDR3 is 16 amino acids. The V gene lost 4 bases and the J gene lost 0 bases, with 15 bases spanning the gap. Per the germline V gene, CDR1 is SGHRS and CDR2 is YFSETQ. The CDR3 loop is CASSLPTGTSTDTQYF. The CDR3 DNA is TGCGCCAGCAGCCTTCCAACCGGGACGAGCACAGATACGCAGTATTTT.

The chain combines TRBV5-1 with TRBJ2-3; tentative D call: TRBD2 (6 bases). CDR1 SGHRS and CDR2 YFSETQ come from the germline V gene. V was trimmed by 0 bases and J by 0 bases, leaving 20 bases between them. The CDR3 extends over 19 amino acids. This CDR3 is CASSLGGARDFTSTDTQYF. The CDR3 coding sequence is TGCGCCAGCAGCTTGGGAGGAGCGAGGGACTTTACTAGCACAGATACGCAGTATTTT.

V gene TRBV15 combines with J gene TRBJ2-1; 7 bases align to TRBD1. Germline CDR1 LNHNV, CDR2 YYDKDF (reference sequence). The CDR3 sequence is 15 residues long. V was pared by 8 bases and J by 4 bases, with 11 bases of the junction left unmatched. Written as DNA, the CDR3 is TGTGCCACCTACCCGACAGGGAAAGGGTACAATGAGCAGTTCTTC. Its translation: CATYPTGKGYNEQFF.

This sequence joins TRBV20-1 and TRBJ2-5; 10 bases agree with TRBD2. This CDR3 contains 16 residues. J lost 4 bases, V lost 6 bases, and 14 bases had no gene match. Germline CDR1 and CDR2: DFQATT and SNEGSKA (reference sequence). The CDR3 sequence is CSAPVGAGGPGETQYF. CDR3 nucleotide sequence: TGCAGTGCCCCGGTCGGAGCGGGGGGGCCCGGAGAGACCCAGTACTTC.

This clonotype is a singleton in its sample. The chain carries TRBV6-2 or TRBV6-3 and TRBJ2-3; D unclear. The CDR3 covers 13 residues. Germline CDR1 reads MNHEY; CDR2 reads SVGEGT. The germline V and J ends were trimmed by 1 base and 1 base, with 3 bases remaining between them. In DNA, the CDR3 is TGTGCCAGCAGTTACTTGCGCACAGATACGCAGTATTTT. It codes for CASSYLRTDTQYF.

This clonotype was seen only a few times. The chain combines TRBV12-3 or TRBV12-4 with TRBJ2-7, with TRBD2 as a possible D gene (6 bases). The CDR3 is made up of 13 amino acids. Trimming took 5 bases from V and 2 from J, leaving 10 bases between them. CDR3 amino acids: CASSGRGAYEQYF. The CDR3 nucleotides are TGTGCCAGCAGTGGACGCGGGGCCTACGAGCAGTACTTC.

The CDR3 nucleotides are TGTGCCACGTTTGACAGCCAAGAGACCCAGTACTTC. As protein: CATFDSQETQYF. The chain links TRBV7-8 to TRBJ2-5; possible D gene TRBD1, 5 bases. From germline, CDR1 is SGHVS and CDR2 FQNEAQ. Trimming took 10 bases from V and 1 from J, leaving 10 bases between them. The CDR3 consists of 12 residues.

V and J are TRBV20-1 and TRBJ2-5; tentatively, D is TRBD2 (6 bases). Gene TRBJ2-7 matches the end of the DNA better, so the J call may be wrong. The CDR3 extends over 14 amino acids. CDR1 is DFQATT, CDR2 SNEGSKA, per germline (reference sequence). DNA of the CDR3: TGCAGTGCTAGAGATAGCTCTAGCGACTACGAGCAGTACTTC. Translated: CSARDSSSDYEQYF.

This clonotype appeared a few times. The chain has TRBV6-2 or TRBV6-3 and TRBJ2-3; D gene ambiguous. V was trimmed by 6 bases and J by 5 bases, leaving 6 bases between them. Looked up from germline, CDR1 is MNHEY and CDR2 is SVGEGT. The CDR3 is 11 amino acids. CDR3 region: CASSRKDTQYF. Here the CDR3 DNA reads TGTGCCAGCAGCCGGAAAGATACGCAGTATTTT.

The chain recombines TRBV5-1 with TRBJ1-2; D remains unclear. The V end was cut by 0 bases, the J end by 5 bases, with 11 bases between. This CDR3 is 14 amino acids long. The V gene's germline CDR1 is SGHRS and CDR2 YFSETQ. The CDR3 DNA reads as TGCGCCAGCAGCTTGGACATTGCAGGTTATGGCTACACCTTC. It specifies CASSLDIAGYGYTF.

This clonotype was observed a few times. The V gene is TRBV7-9, the J gene TRBJ2-5; D may correspond to TRBD1 or TRBD2 (5 bases each). V gave up 3 bases and J gave up 2 bases, with 22 bases separating them. The CDR3 loop spans 18 amino acids. The germline CDR1 and CDR2 sequences are SEHNR and FQNEAQ (reference sequence). In nucleotides, the CDR3 is TGTGCCAGCAGCTTCAAGGCTCGGGACGACGGCCTTCAAGAGACCCAGTACTTC. Translating gives CASSFKARDDGLQETQYF.

This clonotype was picked up a small number of times. This chain uses TRBV29-1 with TRBJ2-3; 8 bases agree with TRBD2. This CDR3 has 16 amino acids. The germline V gene encodes CDR1 SQVTM and CDR2 ANQGSEA. Trimming took 0 bases from V and 4 from J; bases not matched to a gene: 9. This CDR3 is CSVEERRGALADTQYF. DNA for the CDR3: TGCAGCGTTGAAGAGAGGCGGGGGGCCCTCGCAGATACGCAGTATTTT.

The rearrangement joins TRBV30 to TRBJ2-7, with TRBD1 matching over 7 bases. With 1 base clipped from V and 2 bases from J, the junction kept 5 bases outside the gene matches. The CDR3 runs to 14 residues. Germline V CDR1 and CDR2: GTSNPN, SVGIG (reference sequence). The CDR3 reads CAWSAGTEPYEQYF. The CDR3 DNA follows: TGTGCCTGGAGTGCCGGGACAGAACCCTACGAGCAGTACTTC. The full variable domain, with the rest looked up from reference TRBV30 and TRBJ2-7, is SQTIHQWPATLVQPVGSPLSLECTVEGTSNPNLYWYRQAAGRGLQLLFYSVGIGQISSEVPQNLSASRPQDRQFILSSKKLLLSDSGFYLCAWSAGTEPYEQYFGPGTRLTVT.

The CDR3 nucleotides are TGCAGCGTTGGGCGGGGGATGGACACTGAAGCTTTCTTT. Residues: CSVGRGMDTEAFF. The chain couples TRBV29-1 to TRBJ1-1, with D maybe TRBD1 (5 bases). There are 13 residues in the CDR3. Per the germline V gene, CDR1 is SQVTM and CDR2 is ANQGSEA. Trimming removed 4 bases from V and 3 bases from J, with 12 bases in between. Together with reference TRBV29-1 and TRBJ1-1, the CDR3 gives the full variable domain: SAVISQKPSRDICQRGTSLTIQCQVDSQVTMMFWYRQQPGQSLTLIATANQGSEATYESGFVIDKFPISRPNLTFSTLTVSNMSPEDSSIYLCSVGRGMDTEAFFGQGTRLTVV.